These 28 T cell receptor beta chains originate from one sample sequenced in a study of identical twins listed by TCRdb under 2016. Library prep was done by 5' RACE. Sequencing took place on an Illumina HiSeq 2000. The public reads were quality trimmed at Q25 with fastp and then assembled into clones with MiXCR by TCRdb, keeping productive beta chains. Identical CDR3 proteins give one entry, which carries the most common genes and DNA. Recorded for this sample are under 900,000 distinct CDR3 sequences; roughly 18% of them occurred a single time. Over 10% of the sample goes to the ten largest clones. This sample also appeared in a second study, on T cells expressing NK-cell markers.

Sequencing was carried out using PBMCs. These receptors were obtained from a woman under 30 in good health.

This clonotype was detected only a few times. The chain is built from TRBV20-1 and TRBJ2-4, with 8 bases matching TRBD2. The CDR3 is 17 amino acids. From germline, CDR1 is DFQATT and CDR2 SNEGSKA (reference sequence). V shed 3 bases, J shed 0 bases, and the junction held 10 bases outside the gene matches. CDR3 nucleotides: TGCAGTGCTAGTCACGGGAGGGGGACTTTAGCCAAAAACATTCAGTACTTC. This gives the protein CSASHGRGTLAKNIQYF.

This clonotype was picked up a small number of times. CDR3 amino acids: CSARVRLAGGREQFF. The CDR3 DNA reads as TGCAGTGCTAGAGTACGACTGGCGGGGGGGCGCGAGCAGTTCTTC. V gene TRBV20-1 combines with J gene TRBJ2-1, with 9 bases fitting TRBD2. The germline gives CDR1 DFQATT, CDR2 SNEGSKA (reference sequence). Trimming removed 1 base from V and 10 bases from J; junction bases left unmatched: 11. The length of the CDR3 is 15 residues.

This clonotype occurred a few times. CDR3 bases: TGTGCCAGCTCATCCCAAGAGTTCGACAGGACGAACAATGAGCAGTTCTTC. Its protein product is CASSSQEFDRTNNEQFF. This chain joins TRBV18 and TRBJ2-1; D perhaps matches TRBD1 (6 bases). The germline gives CDR1 KGHSH, CDR2 LQKENI. This CDR3 has 17 residues. V was trimmed by 5 bases and J by 5 bases, leaving 22 bases between them.

Comment on this clonotype: At one boundary the junction diverges from the germline segment, which might be a read error. The chain uses TRBV9 and TRBJ2-7, with TRBD2 as a possible D gene (6 bases). This CDR3 spans 14 amino acids. Germline V gene lookup returns CDR1 SGDLS and CDR2 YYNGEE. Written as DNA, the CDR3 is TGTGCCAGCAGCGTAGTGGAGGGTTCCTCCGAGCAGTACTTC. Amino acid sequence: CASSVVEGSSEQYF. Filled out from reference TRBV9 and TRBJ2-7, the complete variable domain reads DSGVTQTPKHLITATGQRVTLRCSPRSGDLSVYWYQQSLDQGLQFLIQYYNGEERAKGNILERFSAQQFPDLHSELNLSSLELGDSALYFCASSVVEGSSEQYFGPGTRLTVT.

The chain couples TRBV29-1 to TRBJ1-1; D unresolved. The CDR3 has 13 residues. With 4 bases removed from V and 0 bases from J, the gap between germline ends came to 9 bases. Germline CDR1 reads SQVTM; CDR2 reads ANQGSEA. The CDR3 nucleotides are TGCAGCGTTGCGTCGGTCATGAACACTGAAGCTTTCTTT. Translation gives CSVASVMNTEAFF.

This sequence joins TRBV5-1 and TRBJ2-3; 11 bases map to TRBD2. V shed 4 bases and J 14 bases; nucleotides not matched to a gene: 15. This CDR3 region has 15 residues. Germline CDR1 SGHRS, CDR2 YFSETQ. This CDR3 is CASSPEVGLAEARYF. The CDR3 nucleotides are TGCGCCAGCAGCCCGGAGGTGGGACTAGCGGAGGCCCGGTATTTT.

This clonotype has just a few counts. This chain connects TRBV20-1 to TRBJ2-3; 9 bases fit TRBD2. V was pared by 6 bases and J by 2 bases, with 9 bases of the junction left unmatched. CDR3 size: 15 residues. Germline V lookup: CDR1 DFQATT, CDR2 SNEGSKA (reference sequence). CDR3 region: CSADERTSDTDTQYF. The CDR3 DNA follows: TGCAGTGCCGACGAACGGACTAGCGACACAGATACGCAGTATTTT.

This clonotype was detected a few times. The chain employs TRBV7-9 and TRBJ2-3, with 9 bases fitting TRBD2. Germline CDR1 SEHNR, CDR2 FQNEAQ (reference sequence). The CDR3 is 17 residues long. The J segment lost 4 bases and the V segment lost 4 bases, leaving 12 bases of the junction unmatched. The chain's CDR3 is CASSSFSLAGRADTQYF. DNA of the CDR3: TGTGCCAGCAGCTCGTTTTCCCTAGCGGGACGCGCAGATACGCAGTATTTT.

The sample holds many counts of this clonotype. The J gene is TRBJ2-7, the V gene TRBV20-1, with 8 bases identical to TRBD2. The CDR3 sequence is 13 residues long. Trimming took 5 bases from V and 0 from J; bases not matched to a gene: 3. The germline V gene encodes CDR1 DFQATT and CDR2 SNEGSKA (reference sequence). The CDR3 protein is CSAPSGPSYEQYF. DNA of the CDR3: TGCAGTGCTCCTAGCGGGCCCTCCTACGAGCAGTACTTC.

The chain couples TRBV20-1 to TRBJ2-3; a weak D match, TRBD1 (5 bases). Germline values: CDR1 DFQATT, CDR2 SNEGSKA (reference sequence). Trimming took off 6 bases at V and 2 bases at J, with 9 bases between the two ends. The CDR3 has 12 residues. This chain's CDR3 is CSARVYTDTQYF. The CDR3 coding sequence is TGCAGTGCCAGGGTCTACACAGATACGCAGTATTTT.

The chain employs TRBV7-6 and TRBJ2-5; no reliable D call. Trimming stripped 5 bases from V and 3 bases from J, with 10 bases between. Per the germline V gene, CDR1 is SGHVS and CDR2 is FNYEAQ. The CDR3 runs 13 residues. CDR3 nucleotide sequence: TGTGCCAGCAGCCACATGGAGAAAGAGACCCAGTACTTC. Protein product: CASSHMEKETQYF.

The chain links TRBV3-1 to TRBJ2-3; D uncertain. V lost 6 bases, J lost 1 base, and 8 bases lay in between. The CDR3 totals 13 residues. Germline V gene lookup returns CDR1 LGHDT and CDR2 YNNKEL (reference sequence). The CDR3 nucleotides are TGTGCCAGCAGGCCATCAGGCACAGATACGCAGTATTTT. This sequence encodes CASRPSGTDTQYF.

Here the CDR3 reads CASSYSTSGRETQYF. In DNA form, the CDR3 reads TGTGCCAGCAGTTACTCGACTAGCGGGAGGGAGACCCAGTACTTC. The chain couples TRBV6-5 to TRBJ2-5; 13 bases map to TRBD2. CDR1 MNHEY and CDR2 SVGAGI come from the germline V gene. The CDR3 sequence is 15 residues long. V lost 0 bases and J lost 5; bases outside the gene matches: 0.

Of note for this clonotype: A read error may account for a junction end that differs from germline. V gene TRBV9 combines with J gene TRBJ2-5; the match to TRBD2 covers 8 bases. The germline CDR1 and CDR2 sequences are SGDLS and YYNGEE. The CDR3 totals 17 residues. The CDR3 DNA reads TGTGCCATCAGCGCCGGGCCGGGACTAGGGGCGCAAGAGACCCAGTACTTC. It codes for CAISAGPGLGAQETQYF.

This clonotype was found a few times. The chain carries TRBV7-2 and TRBJ2-1; TRBD1 matches at 9 bases. CDR1 SGHTA and CDR2 FQGNSA come from the germline V gene. The CDR3 runs to 16 residues. The ends lost 2 bases at V and 12 bases at J; junction bases unmatched: 14. CDR3 amino acids: CASSLSGTGSIVGQFF. DNA for the CDR3: TGTGCCAGCAGCTTATCCGGGACAGGGTCAATTGTAGGGCAGTTCTTC. The whole variable domain, remainder taken from reference TRBV7-2 and TRBJ2-1, is GAGVSQSPSNKVTEKGKDVELRCDPISGHTALYWYRQSLGQGLEFLIYFQGNSAPDKSGLPSDRFSAERTGGSVSTLTIQRTQQEDSAVYLCASSLSGTGSIVGQFFGPGTRLTVL.

The gene calls are TRBV7-9 and TRBJ2-1; TRBD2 might be the D (6 bases). V lost 5 bases and J lost 9, with 17 bases in between. The CDR3 runs 14 residues. From germline, CDR1 is SEHNR and CDR2 FQNEAQ (reference sequence). In DNA form, the CDR3 reads TGTGCCAGCAGCCCTCCTCGGGAGTACGGTGAGCAGTTCTTC. As protein: CASSPPREYGEQFF.

The chain recombines TRBV7-9 with TRBJ2-1, with a tentative D call TRBD1 (6 bases). The germline V gene encodes CDR1 SEHNR and CDR2 FQNEAQ (reference sequence). Trimming took off 5 bases at V and 0 bases at J, with 17 bases between the two ends. The CDR3 has 17 amino acids. The CDR3 coding sequence is TGTGCCAGCAGCCCTAGACAGGATCCCAGCTCCTACAATGAGCAGTTCTTC. As protein: CASSPRQDPSSYNEQFF.

The V gene is TRBV12-3 or TRBV12-4, the J gene TRBJ2-5; the D gene is possibly TRBD2 (5 bases). This CDR3 has 15 residues. V lost 4 bases, J lost 4 bases, and 16 bases lay in between. Here the CDR3 reads CASSSAGIHGETQYF. CDR3 sequence (DNA): TGTGCCAGCAGTTCCGCCGGGATCCACGGAGAGACCCAGTACTTC.

This clonotype was seen more than once but under ten times. This sequence joins TRBV7-8 and TRBJ1-1, with D possibly TRBD1 on 6 matching bases. Germline V gene sequence: CDR1 SGHVS, CDR2 FQNEAQ. The V and J ends lost 8 bases and 4 bases respectively, with 14 bases between them. The CDR3 extends over 13 amino acids. This chain's CDR3 is CASHTGLGTEAFF. The CDR3 DNA is TGTGCCAGCCACACAGGGCTTGGCACTGAAGCTTTCTTT.

V is TRBV5-1 and J is TRBJ2-2, with D unresolved. V lost 5 bases and J 0 bases, leaving 11 bases between the germline ends. Germline V gene sequence: CDR1 SGHRS, CDR2 YFSETQ. This CDR3 region has 15 residues. CDR3 amino acids: CASSSYSANTGELFF. In DNA form, the CDR3 reads TGCGCCAGCAGTTCATACAGCGCGAACACCGGGGAGCTGTTTTTT.

The chain carries TRBV12-3 or TRBV12-4 and TRBJ2-7, with TRBD2 matching 7 bases. The CDR3 is 15 residues long. Losses at the gene ends were 3 bases for V and 2 bases for J; bases not matched to a gene: 7. The CDR3 nucleotides are TGTGCCAGCAGTTTGCCTTCTAGCGGCCCCTACGAGCAGTACTTC. This codes for CASSLPSSGPYEQYF.

The chain combines TRBV7-9 with TRBJ2-1; D unresolved. This CDR3 has 14 residues. Germline lookup yields CDR1 SEHNR and CDR2 FQNEAQ (reference sequence). Deletions cut 4 bases from V and 3 bases from J, with 10 bases between. In DNA form, the CDR3 reads TGTGCCAGCAGCTCCGCATGGGGCTACAATGAGCAGTTCTTC. This translates into CASSSAWGYNEQFF.

This clonotype was seen repeatedly, ten times or more. The chain is built from TRBV2 and TRBJ1-1; D gene unclear. The germline V gene encodes CDR1 SNHLY and CDR2 FYNNEI. This CDR3 is built from 13 residues. Trimming pared 1 base from V and 1 base from J, leaving 4 bases between. CDR3 nucleotide sequence: TGTGCCAGCAGTGAAGGGGGGAACACTGAAGCTTTCTTT. This translates into CASSEGGNTEAFF. Supplemented by reference TRBV2 and TRBJ1-1, the full variable domain reads EPEVTQTPSHQVTQMGQEVILRCVPISNHLYFYWYRQILGQKVEFLVSFYNNEISEKSEIFDDQFSVERPDGSNFTLKIRSTKLEDSAMYFCASSEGGNTEAFFGQGTRLTVV.

This clonotype was counted a few times. J is TRBJ2-3 and V is TRBV20-1; TRBD2 aligns across 13 bases. Looked up from germline, CDR1 is DFQATT and CDR2 is SNEGSKA (reference sequence). V was clipped by 1 base and J by 0 bases; unmatched bases: 4. The CDR3 is 17 residues long. DNA for the CDR3: TGCAGTGCTAGAGGACTAGCGGGGGGATCTAGCACAGATACGCAGTATTTT. As protein: CSARGLAGGSSTDTQYF.

This rearrangement joins TRBV5-1 to TRBJ1-2, with TRBD1 identical over 9 bases. Losses at the gene ends were 1 base for V and 12 bases for J; bases not matched to a gene: 7. CDR1 and CDR2 (germline): SGHRS, YFSETQ. This CDR3 spans 13 amino acids. The DNA of the CDR3 is TGCGCCAGCAGCTTGAATGACAGGGGGGGCCACACCTTC. Its translation is CASSLNDRGGHTF.

The V call is TRBV29-1, the J call TRBJ2-1, with D unclear. Germline lookup yields CDR1 SQVTM and CDR2 ANQGSEA. The CDR3 loop spans 10 amino acids. V was shortened by 7 bases and J by 10 bases, with 11 bases between the two germline ends. The CDR3: CSGQIEEQFF. CDR3 in DNA: TGCAGCGGCCAGATAGAAGAGCAGTTCTTC.

A few counts support this clonotype. The rearrangement links TRBV10-3 to TRBJ1-2; D remains ambiguous. This CDR3 is built from 12 residues. Germline CDR1 reads ENHRY; CDR2 reads SYGVKD. V lost 4 bases and J 5 bases, leaving 8 bases between the germline ends. CDR3 in amino acids: CAISGTIYGYTF. The CDR3 DNA is TGTGCCATCAGTGGTACTATTTATGGCTACACCTTC.

The chain links TRBV12-3 or TRBV12-4 to TRBJ2-1; 8 bases are a match to TRBD2. The CDR3 is 14 residues long. Losses at the gene ends were 1 base for V and 10 bases for J; bases not matched to a gene: 6. CDR3 protein: CASSLEQRGKEQFF. In DNA form, the CDR3 reads TGTGCCAGCAGTTTAGAGCAGCGGGGGAAGGAGCAGTTCTTC.